These 14 T cell receptor beta chains originate from one sample sequenced in a study of control samples from healthy donors and cancer patients. The protocol was immunoSEQ multiplex PCR, while the TCRdb copy is restricted to in-frame clones and leaves out a portion. The sample consists of 350,000 to 450,000 clones, roughly 90% of them appearing once. Sequencing was done on a sample of PBMCs. The receptors shown here come from a man in his forties with head and neck cancer.

This chain connects TRBV6-5 to TRBJ2-7; 8 nucleotides align to TRBD1. Per the germline V gene, CDR1 is MNHEY and CDR2 is SVGAGI. This CDR3 has 14 amino acids. With 8 bases clipped from V and 5 bases from J, the junction kept 11 bases outside the gene matches. The CDR3 protein is CASRNGQGANEQYF. The CDR3 nucleotides are TGTGCCAGCCGGAATGGGCAGGGGGCGAACGAGCAGTACTTC.

The rearrangement links TRBV27 to TRBJ1-5; TRBD1 might be the D (5 bases). The V gene lost 2 bases and the J gene lost 3 bases, with 11 bases spanning the gap. Germline CDR1 MNHEY, CDR2 SMNVEV (reference sequence). This CDR3 spans 15 amino acids. CDR3 sequence (DNA): TGTGCCAGCAGTTTAGTTCGGGGGTCCAATCAGCCCCAGCATTTT. Amino acid sequence: CASSLVRGSNQPQHF.

The V and J genes are TRBV3-1 (or the pseudogene TRBV3-2) and TRBJ1-1; D is ambiguous. The CDR3 has 13 amino acids. CDR1 is LGHDT and CDR2 is YNNKEL in the germline V gene (reference sequence). V was pared by 1 base and J by 7 bases, with 10 bases between. The CDR3 protein is CASSQGRVFEAFF. The DNA for the CDR3 is TGTGCCAGCAGCCAAGGGCGGGTCTTTGAAGCTTTCTTT.

The chain is built from TRBV5-6 and TRBJ1-5, with 7 nucleotides matching TRBD1. V shed 6 bases, J shed 1 base, and the junction held 7 bases outside the gene matches. This CDR3 region has 15 residues. Germline values: CDR1 SGHDT, CDR2 YYEEEE. CDR3 sequence reads: CASKDRRLSNQPQHF. In nucleotides, the CDR3 is TGTGCCAGCAAGGACAGGAGGCTAAGCAATCAGCCCCAGCATTTT.

CDR3 region: CASSTLAGSDNEQFF. CDR3 nucleotides: TGTGCCAGTAGTACCCTAGCGGGGTCCGACAATGAGCAGTTCTTC. This chain connects TRBV19 to TRBJ2-1; 9 nucleotides line up with TRBD2. The CDR3 spans 15 residues. Germline V CDR1 and CDR2: LNHDA, SQIVND (reference sequence). V shed 4 bases, J shed 5 bases, and the junction held 6 bases outside the gene matches. Looking up the rest from reference TRBV19 and TRBJ2-1 gives the full variable domain: DGGITQSPKYLFRKEGQNVTLSCEQNLNHDAMYWYRQDPGQGLRLIYYSQIVNDFQKGDIAEGYSVSREKKESFPLTVTSAQKNPTAFYLCASSTLAGSDNEQFFGPGTRLTVL.

The chain uses TRBV9 and TRBJ2-3; 8 bases agree with TRBD2. This CDR3 is built from 16 residues. Trimming at V came to 0 bases and at J to 4 bases, leaving 7 bases not matched to a gene. The germline V gene encodes CDR1 SGDLS and CDR2 YYNGEE. The CDR3, as DNA: TGTGCCAGCAGCGTAGAGGGCCAAGCGGGAGCAGATACGCAGTATTTT. It codes for CASSVEGQAGADTQYF.

The V call is TRBV9, the J call TRBJ2-1, with D uncertain. The V gene's germline CDR1 is SGDLS and CDR2 YYNGEE. The CDR3 length is 16 residues. V was shortened by 2 bases and J by 2 bases, with 14 bases between the two germline ends. The CDR3 loop is CASSVGSTQAYNEQFF. The CDR3 DNA reads as TGTGCCAGCAGCGTTGGTAGCACGCAGGCCTACAATGAGCAGTTCTTC.

The sample holds one count of this clone. The germline gene is not matched at one end of the junction; a read error may be the cause. The chain links TRBV7-7 to TRBJ2-1; 10 bases align to TRBD1. Germline V gives CDR1 SSHAT, CDR2 FNYEAQ (reference sequence). The CDR3 is made up of 15 amino acids. CDR3 loop: CASSLGTGVYNEQFF. In DNA, the CDR3 is TGTGCTAGCAGCCTAGGGACAGGGGTCTACAATGAGCAGTTCTTC.

The V gene is TRBV10-3, the J gene TRBJ2-3, with TRBD2 matching over 9 bases. Germline CDR1 and CDR2: ENHRY and SYGVKD. The CDR3 runs to 15 residues. Trimming removed 0 bases from V and 3 bases from J; junction bases left unmatched: 1. The CDR3 nucleotides read TGTGCCATCAGTGAGTCGACTAGCGGAACAGATACGCAGTATTTT. Protein sequence: CAISESTSGTDTQYF.

The chain couples TRBV7-9 to TRBJ1-2; no clear D. Trimming took off 3 bases at V and 3 bases at J, with 17 bases between the two ends. Germline V CDR1 and CDR2: SEHNR, FQNEAQ (reference sequence). There are 16 residues in the CDR3. Written as DNA, the CDR3 is TGTGCCAGCAGCTTTTCGGGTTCCAGGTCGGACTATGGCTACACCTTC. Protein product: CASSFSGSRSDYGYTF.

The J gene is TRBJ2-3, the V gene TRBV6-2 or TRBV6-3, with TRBD2 as a possible D gene (6 bases). This CDR3 contains 13 residues. Germline lookup yields CDR1 MNHEY and CDR2 SVGEGT. V lost 4 bases and J lost 6, with 11 bases in between. The CDR3: CASSWRAQDTQYF. As DNA, the CDR3 is TGTGCCAGCAGTTGGAGGGCTCAGGATACGCAGTATTTT.

The chain couples TRBV29-1 to TRBJ1-2; D gene unclear. This CDR3 has 13 residues. Deletions cut 2 bases from V and 5 bases from J, with 12 bases between. CDR1 is SQVTM, CDR2 ANQGSEA, per germline. The CDR3 nucleotides read TGCAGCGTTGAACGAGGTCAGAATTATGGCTACACCTTC. It is translated as CSVERGQNYGYTF.

The CDR3 loop reads CASSQGSRGANQPQHF. The CDR3 bases are TGCGCCAGCAGCCAAGGCTCCAGGGGCGCAAATCAGCCCCAGCATTTT. J is TRBJ1-5 and V is TRBV4-1; a possible D gene is TRBD1 (6 bases). Germline V gene data show CDR1 as MGHRA and CDR2 as YSYEKL. Trimming shortened V by 1 base and J by 4 bases, and 14 bases separated the two germline ends. This CDR3 has 16 residues.

V and J are TRBV28 and TRBJ1-1, with D uncertain. Between the trimmed V and J ends, which lost 2 bases and 2 bases, there was a span of 9 bases. CDR1 is MDHEN and CDR2 is SYDVKM in the germline V gene. This CDR3 spans 14 amino acids. CDR3 region: CASSLNTVNTEAFF. In nucleotides, the CDR3 is TGTGCCAGCAGTTTAAACACGGTCAACACTGAAGCTTTCTTT.